Listed here is a single TCR beta chain. The data stem from a study of OX40 agonist ivuxolimab in advanced cancers. Study details: Therapy given before enrollment (anti-PD-1, anti-PD-L1 or anti-CTLA-4) was allowed, and over 35% had some.

This table comes from immunoSEQ multiplex PCR, and its TCRdb copy is limited to in-frame clones, with some not included. Of roughly 89,000 clones detected, around 84% appear once; the ten largest clones hold roughly 1.9%. Trimming stripped 3 bases from V and 5 bases from J, with 19 bases between. Germline V lookup: CDR1 SEHNR, CDR2 FQNEAQ (reference sequence). This CDR3 spans 16 amino acids. Sampling times: baseline, cycle 4 day 1, cycle 7 day 1. The chain uses TRBV7-9 and TRBJ1-2, with D maybe TRBD1 (6 bases). The specimen comprised CD4+ or CD8+ T cells sorted from blood, sampled in a trial of the OX40 agonist ivuxolimab. This sequence was found in an adult with an advanced solid tumor such as melanoma, head and neck, liver or kidney cancer. CDR3 in DNA: TGTGCCAGCAGCTTTAGGGGGGCTGGTCTTTGGTATGGCTACACCTTC. This gives the protein CASSFRGAGLWYGYTF.